The present TCR beta chain was sequenced within a study of cytomegalovirus exposure and HLA in healthy donors. The CDR3 runs 16 residues. Germline V CDR1 and CDR2: MNHEY, SMNVEV (reference sequence). V trimming: 2 bases; J trimming: 7 bases; junction bases outside the gene matches: 7. A multiplex PCR was run with 60 Vbeta primers and 13 Jbeta primers. The table came from immunoSEQ multiplex PCR; TCRdb's copy has only in-frame clones and leaves some out. The sample has over 75,000 clones, around four fifths seen once. This clonotype was sampled from a man aged 35 to 55 in good health and CMV-seropositive. This sequence joins TRBV27 and TRBJ2-1; 11 positions agree with TRBD2. Sample: PBMCs. CDR3 DNA sequence: TGTGCCAGCAGTTTAGGAGGGCTAGCGGGGGGAAATGAGCAGTTCTTC. Its protein product is CASSLGGLAGGNEQFF.